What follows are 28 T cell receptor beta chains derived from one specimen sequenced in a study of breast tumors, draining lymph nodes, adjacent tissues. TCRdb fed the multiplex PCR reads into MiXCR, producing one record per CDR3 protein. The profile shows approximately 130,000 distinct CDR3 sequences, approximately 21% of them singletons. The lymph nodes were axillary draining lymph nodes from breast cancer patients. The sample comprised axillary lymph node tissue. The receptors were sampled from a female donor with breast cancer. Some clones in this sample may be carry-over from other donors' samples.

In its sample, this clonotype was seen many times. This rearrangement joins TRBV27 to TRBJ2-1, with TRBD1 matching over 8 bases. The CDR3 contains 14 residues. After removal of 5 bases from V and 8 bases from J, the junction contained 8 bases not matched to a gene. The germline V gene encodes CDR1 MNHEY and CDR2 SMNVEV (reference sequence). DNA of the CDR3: TGTGCCAGCAGTCGACAGGGGCGGTACGATGAGCAGTTCTTC. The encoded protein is CASSRQGRYDEQFF.

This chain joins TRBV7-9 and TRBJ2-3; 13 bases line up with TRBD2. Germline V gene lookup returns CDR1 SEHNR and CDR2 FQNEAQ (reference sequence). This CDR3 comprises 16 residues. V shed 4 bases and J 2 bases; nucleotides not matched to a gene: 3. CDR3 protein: CASSSGLAGLTDTQYF. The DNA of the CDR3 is TGTGCCAGCAGCTCGGGACTAGCGGGACTCACAGATACGCAGTATTTT.

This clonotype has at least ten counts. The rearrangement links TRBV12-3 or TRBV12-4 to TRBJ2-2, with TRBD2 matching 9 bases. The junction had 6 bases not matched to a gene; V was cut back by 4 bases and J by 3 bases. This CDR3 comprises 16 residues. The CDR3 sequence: CASSWGTSSYTGELFF. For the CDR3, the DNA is TGTGCCAGCAGTTGGGGGACTAGCTCCTACACCGGGGAGCTGTTTTTT.

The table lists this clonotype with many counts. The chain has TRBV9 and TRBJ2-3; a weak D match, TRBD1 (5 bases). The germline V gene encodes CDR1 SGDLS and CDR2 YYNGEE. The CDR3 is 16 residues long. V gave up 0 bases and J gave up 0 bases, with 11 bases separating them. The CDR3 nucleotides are TGTGCCAGCAGCGTAGGTCTGGGGCGCAGCACAGATACGCAGTATTTT. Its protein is CASSVGLGRSTDTQYF.

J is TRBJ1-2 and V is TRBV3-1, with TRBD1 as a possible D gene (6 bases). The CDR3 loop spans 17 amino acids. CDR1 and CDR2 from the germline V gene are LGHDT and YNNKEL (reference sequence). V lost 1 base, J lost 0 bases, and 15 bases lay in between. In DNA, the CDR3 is TGTGCCAGCAGCCAAGTCGGACAGATCCTTCCTAACTATGGCTACACCTTC. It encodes CASSQVGQILPNYGYTF.

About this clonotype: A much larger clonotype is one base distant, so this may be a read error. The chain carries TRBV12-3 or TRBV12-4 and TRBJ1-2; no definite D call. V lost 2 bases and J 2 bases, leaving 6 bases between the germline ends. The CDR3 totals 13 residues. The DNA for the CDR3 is TGTGCCAGCAGTTTACGCATGAACTATGGCTACACCTTC. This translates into CASSLRMNYGYTF.

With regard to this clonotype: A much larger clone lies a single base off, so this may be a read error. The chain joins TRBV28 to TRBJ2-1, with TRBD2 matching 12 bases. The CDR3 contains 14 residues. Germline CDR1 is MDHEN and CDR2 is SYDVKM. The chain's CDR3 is CAGRLAGAYNEQFF. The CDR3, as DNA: TGTGCCGGCAGACTAGCGGGAGCTTACAATGAGCAGTTCTTC.

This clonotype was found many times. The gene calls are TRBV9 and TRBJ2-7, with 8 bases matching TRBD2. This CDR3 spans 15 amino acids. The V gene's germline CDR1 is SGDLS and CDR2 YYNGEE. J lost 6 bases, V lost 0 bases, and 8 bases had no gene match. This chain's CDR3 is CASSVGAGGPGEQYF. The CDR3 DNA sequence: TGTGCCAGCAGCGTAGGGGCGGGAGGCCCAGGCGAGCAGTACTTC.

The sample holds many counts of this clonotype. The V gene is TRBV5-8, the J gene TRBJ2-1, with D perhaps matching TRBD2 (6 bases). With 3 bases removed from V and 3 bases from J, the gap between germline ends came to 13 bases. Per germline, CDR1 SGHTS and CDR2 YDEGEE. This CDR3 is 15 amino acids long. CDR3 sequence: CASSSIFSGYNEQFF. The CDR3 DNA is TGTGCCAGCAGCTCTATTTTTAGCGGCTACAATGAGCAGTTCTTC. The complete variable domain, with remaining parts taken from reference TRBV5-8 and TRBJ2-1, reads EAGVTQSPTHLIKTRGQQATLRCSPISGHTSVYWYQQALGLGLQFLLWYDEGEERNRGNFPPRFSGRQFPNYSSELNVNALELEDSALYLCASSSIFSGYNEQFFGPGTRLTVL.

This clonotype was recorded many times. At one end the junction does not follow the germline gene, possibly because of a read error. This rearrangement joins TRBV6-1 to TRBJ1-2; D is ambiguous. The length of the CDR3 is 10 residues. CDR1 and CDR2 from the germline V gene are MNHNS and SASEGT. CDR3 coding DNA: TGTGCCAGCAGTCAGGAAAGTGGTGCCTTC. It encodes CASSQESGAF.

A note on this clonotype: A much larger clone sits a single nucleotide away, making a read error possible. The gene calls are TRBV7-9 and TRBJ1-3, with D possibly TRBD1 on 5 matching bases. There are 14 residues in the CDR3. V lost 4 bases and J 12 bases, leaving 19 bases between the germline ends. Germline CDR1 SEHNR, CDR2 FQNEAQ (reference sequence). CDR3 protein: CASSYDPSTDIIYF. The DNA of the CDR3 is TGTGCCAGCAGCTACGACCCATCGACGGACATCATATATTTT. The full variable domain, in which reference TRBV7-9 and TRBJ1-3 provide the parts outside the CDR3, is DTGVSQNPRHKITKRGQNVTFRCDPISEHNRLYWYRQTLGQGPEFLTYFQNEAQLEKSRLLSDRFSAERPKGSFSTLEIQRTEQGDSAMYLCASSYDPSTDIIYFGEGSWLTVV.

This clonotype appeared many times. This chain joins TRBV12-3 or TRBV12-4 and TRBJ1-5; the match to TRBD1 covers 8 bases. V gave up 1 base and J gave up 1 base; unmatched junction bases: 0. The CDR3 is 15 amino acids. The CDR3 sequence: CASSLGTGSNQPQHF. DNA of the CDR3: TGTGCCAGCAGTTTAGGGACAGGGAGCAATCAGCCCCAGCATTTT.

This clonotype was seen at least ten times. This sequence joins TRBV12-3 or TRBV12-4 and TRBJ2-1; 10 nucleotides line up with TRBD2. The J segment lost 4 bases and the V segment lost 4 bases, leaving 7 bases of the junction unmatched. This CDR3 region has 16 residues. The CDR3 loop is CASSSELAGLYNEQFF. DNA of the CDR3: TGTGCCAGCAGTTCGGAACTAGCGGGATTGTACAATGAGCAGTTCTTC.

CDR3 in DNA: TGTGCCAGTAGTGTGGGGACACTGAACACCGGGGAGCTGTTTTTT. Translation: CASSVGTLNTGELFF. This chain joins TRBV19 and TRBJ2-2; D possibly corresponds to TRBD1 (6 bases). The CDR3 is 15 residues long. Trimming left V 5 bases short and J 1 base short, with 11 bases between. From germline, CDR1 is LNHDA and CDR2 SQIVND (reference sequence).

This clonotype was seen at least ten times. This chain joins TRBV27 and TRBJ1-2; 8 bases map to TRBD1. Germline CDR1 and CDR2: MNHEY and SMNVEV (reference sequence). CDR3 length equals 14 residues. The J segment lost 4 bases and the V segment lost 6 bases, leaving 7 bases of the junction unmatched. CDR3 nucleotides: TGTGCCAGCAGCCCTGGACAGGGAGTCTATGGCTACACCTTC. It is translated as CASSPGQGVYGYTF.

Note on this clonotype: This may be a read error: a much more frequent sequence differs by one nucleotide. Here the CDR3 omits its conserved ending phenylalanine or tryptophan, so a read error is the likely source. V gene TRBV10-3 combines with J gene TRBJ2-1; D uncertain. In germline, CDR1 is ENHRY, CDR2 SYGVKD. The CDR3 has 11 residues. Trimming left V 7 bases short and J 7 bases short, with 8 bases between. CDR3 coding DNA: TGTGCCATCACTGGAGAGAATGAGCAGTTCTCC. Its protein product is CAITGENEQFS.

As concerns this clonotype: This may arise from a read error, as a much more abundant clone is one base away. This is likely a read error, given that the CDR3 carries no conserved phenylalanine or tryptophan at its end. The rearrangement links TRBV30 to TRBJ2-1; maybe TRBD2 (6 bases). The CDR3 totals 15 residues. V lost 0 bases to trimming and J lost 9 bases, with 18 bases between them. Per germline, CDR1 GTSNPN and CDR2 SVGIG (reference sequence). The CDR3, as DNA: TGTGCCTGGAGTGTACTCGGAGGGACCGATGGTGAGCAGTTCCTC. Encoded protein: CAWSVLGGTDGEQFL.

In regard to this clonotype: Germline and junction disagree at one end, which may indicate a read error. CDR3 sequence reads: CASSPPQTQRGTTIYF. Written as DNA, the CDR3 is TGTGCCAGCTCACCACCGCAGACCCAGAGGGGAACCACCATATATTTT. This chain links TRBV18 with TRBJ1-3, with D possibly being TRBD1 (5 bases). The CDR3 is 16 residues long. Germline V lookup: CDR1 KGHSH, CDR2 LQKENI.

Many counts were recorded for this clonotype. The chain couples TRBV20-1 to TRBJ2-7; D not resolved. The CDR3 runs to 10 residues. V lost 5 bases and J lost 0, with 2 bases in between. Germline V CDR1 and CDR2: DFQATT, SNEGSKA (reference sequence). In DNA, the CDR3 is TGCAGTGCTGCCTCCTACGAGCAGTACTTC. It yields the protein CSAASYEQYF.

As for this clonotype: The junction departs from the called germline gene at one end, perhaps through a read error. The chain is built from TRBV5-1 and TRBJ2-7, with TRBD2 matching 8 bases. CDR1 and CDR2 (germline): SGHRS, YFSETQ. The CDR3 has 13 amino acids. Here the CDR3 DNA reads TGCGCCGGCAGCTTGGCGGGGGGCTACGAGCAGTACTTC. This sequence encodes CAGSLAGGYEQYF.

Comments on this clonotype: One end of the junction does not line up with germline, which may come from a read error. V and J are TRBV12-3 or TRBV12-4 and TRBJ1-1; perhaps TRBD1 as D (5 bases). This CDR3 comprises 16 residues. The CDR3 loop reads CASRTRGGAKNTEAFF. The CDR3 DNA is TGTGCCAGCAGGACAAGAGGCGGGGCAAAGAACACTGAAGCCTTCTTT.

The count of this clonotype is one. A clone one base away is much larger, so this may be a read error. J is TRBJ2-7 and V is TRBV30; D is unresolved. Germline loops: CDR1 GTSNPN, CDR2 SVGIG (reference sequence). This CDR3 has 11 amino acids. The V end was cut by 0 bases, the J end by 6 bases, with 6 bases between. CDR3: CAWSVVREQYF. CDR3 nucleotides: TGTGCCTGGAGTGTAGTGCGCGAGCAGTACTTC.

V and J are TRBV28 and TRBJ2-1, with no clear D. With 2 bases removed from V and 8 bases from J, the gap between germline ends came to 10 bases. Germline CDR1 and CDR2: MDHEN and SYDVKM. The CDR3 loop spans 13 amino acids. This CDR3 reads CASSLGPLYEQFF. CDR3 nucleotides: TGTGCCAGCAGTTTAGGGCCTCTTTATGAGCAGTTCTTC. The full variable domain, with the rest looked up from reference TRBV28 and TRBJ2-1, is DVKVTQSSRYLVKRTGEKVFLECVQDMDHENMFWYRQDPGLGLRLIYFSYDVKMKEKGDIPEGYSVSREKKERFSLILESASTNQTSMYLCASSLGPLYEQFFGPGTRLTVL.

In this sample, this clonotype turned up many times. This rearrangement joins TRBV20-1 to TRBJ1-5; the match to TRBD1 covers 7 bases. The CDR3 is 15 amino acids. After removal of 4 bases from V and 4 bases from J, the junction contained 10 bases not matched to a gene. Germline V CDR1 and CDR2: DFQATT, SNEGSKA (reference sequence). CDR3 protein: CSATLSDRTNQPQHF. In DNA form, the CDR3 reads TGCAGTGCTACGCTGTCGGACAGGACAAATCAGCCCCAGCATTTT.

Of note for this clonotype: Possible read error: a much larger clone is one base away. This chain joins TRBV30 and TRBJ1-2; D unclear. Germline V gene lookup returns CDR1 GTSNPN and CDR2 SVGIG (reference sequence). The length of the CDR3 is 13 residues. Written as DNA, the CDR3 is TGTACCTGGAGTGTAGGTCGAAACTATGGCTACACCTTC. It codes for CTWSVGRNYGYTF.

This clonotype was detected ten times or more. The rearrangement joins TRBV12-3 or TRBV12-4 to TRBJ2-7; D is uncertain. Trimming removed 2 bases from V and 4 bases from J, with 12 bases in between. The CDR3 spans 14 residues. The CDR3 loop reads CASSLYSREYEQYF. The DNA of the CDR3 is TGTGCCAGCAGTTTATACAGTCGCGAATACGAGCAGTACTTC.

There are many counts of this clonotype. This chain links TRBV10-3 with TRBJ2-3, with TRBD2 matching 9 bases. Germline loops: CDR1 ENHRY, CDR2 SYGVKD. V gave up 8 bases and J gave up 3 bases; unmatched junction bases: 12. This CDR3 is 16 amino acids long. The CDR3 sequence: CAIAGKAGGETDTQYF. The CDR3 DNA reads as TGTGCCATCGCAGGGAAAGCGGGAGGAGAGACAGATACGCAGTATTTT.

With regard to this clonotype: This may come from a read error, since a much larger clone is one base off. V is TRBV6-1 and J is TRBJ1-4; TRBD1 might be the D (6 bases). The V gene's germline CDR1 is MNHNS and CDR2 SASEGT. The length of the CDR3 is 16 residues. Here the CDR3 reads CASSSRRGGADEELFF. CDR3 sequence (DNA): TGTGCCAGCAGTTCCCGGCGGGGGGGCGCCGATGAAGAACTGTTTTTT.